Below, 9 T cell receptor beta chains from the same sample are listed, as sequenced in a study of cytomegalovirus exposure and HLA in healthy donors. PCR used 60 Vbeta primers and 13 Jbeta primers. Sequencing was performed with immunoSEQ multiplex PCR; in TCRdb, only in-frame clones are kept and a portion is missing. The table records about 130,000 clones, around 8.5% of them present only once. Sequencing was performed on PBMCs. These receptor sequences come from a man aged 35 to 55 in good health and CMV-seronegative.

CDR3 in amino acids: CASSSSGGNEQYF. The DNA for the CDR3 is TGTGCCAGCAGCTCATCCGGGGGGAACGAGCAGTACTTC. The V call is TRBV7-7, the J call TRBJ2-7, with 7 bases lining up with TRBD2. From germline, CDR1 is SSHAT and CDR2 FNYEAQ (reference sequence). This CDR3 has 13 residues. V was pared by 4 bases and J by 5 bases, with 5 bases of the junction left unmatched. The complete variable domain, with remaining parts taken from reference TRBV7-7 and TRBJ2-7, reads GAGVSQSPRYKVTKRGQDVTLRCDPISSHATLYWYQQALGQGPEFLTYFNYEAQPDKSGLPSDRFSAERPEGSISTLTIQRTEQRDSAMYRCASSSSGGNEQYFGPGTRLTVT.

This clone has just a few counts. The chain has TRBV27 and TRBJ1-2, with D maybe TRBD1 (5 bases). Per germline, CDR1 MNHEY and CDR2 SMNVEV (reference sequence). Trimming left V 3 bases short and J 2 bases short, with 10 bases between. The CDR3 runs 14 residues. CDR3 protein: CASSFSGDNYGYTF. The CDR3 nucleotides read TGTGCCAGCAGTTTTTCGGGGGACAACTATGGCTACACCTTC.

On this clone itself: The same CDR3 also results from other DNA sequences found in this sample. V usage is TRBV5-6 and J usage is TRBJ2-7, with D maybe TRBD1 (5 bases). Looked up from germline, CDR1 is SGHDT and CDR2 is YYEEEE. Trimming left V 3 bases short and J 9 bases short, with 13 bases between. The CDR3 has 12 residues. DNA of the CDR3: TGTGCCAGCAGCTCAGGGAAGGCAGGGCAGTACTTC. Amino acid sequence: CASSSGKAGQYF.

V usage is TRBV19 and J usage is TRBJ2-2, with D perhaps matching TRBD1 (5 bases). Trimming removed 0 bases from V and 1 base from J, with 9 bases in between. The CDR3 runs 16 residues. Germline CDR1 LNHDA, CDR2 SQIVND (reference sequence). The CDR3 loop reads CASSIDATGNTGELFF. The CDR3 nucleotides are TGTGCCAGTAGTATAGATGCAACAGGGAACACCGGGGAGCTGTTTTTT.

This clone has more than one count but fewer than ten. This rearrangement joins TRBV6-6 to TRBJ2-3; weak D call: TRBD1 (6 bases). CDR3 length: 14 amino acids. The V end lost 3 bases, the J end lost 6 bases, and 13 bases lay between the germline ends. Germline CDR1 is MNHNY and CDR2 is SVGAGI (reference sequence). As DNA, the CDR3 is TGTGCCAGCAGTTATGTGAACAGGGAGGATACGCAGTATTTT. This gives the protein CASSYVNREDTQYF.

In this sample, this clone turned up a few times. The rearrangement joins TRBV19 to TRBJ1-6, with a tentative D call TRBD1 (6 bases). Germline-derived CDR1 and CDR2 are LNHDA and SQIVND (reference sequence). The CDR3 is 13 residues long. Trimming left V 5 bases short and J 10 bases short, with 12 bases between. The chain's CDR3 is CASSATGNSPLHF. In DNA form, the CDR3 reads TGTGCCAGTAGTGCCACAGGGAACTCACCCCTCCACTTT.

This clone was picked up a small number of times. The gene calls are TRBV30 and TRBJ1-6; D may be TRBD1 (5 bases). There are 14 residues in the CDR3. Trimming shortened V by 2 bases and J by 6 bases, and 11 bases separated the two germline ends. Germline V gene data show CDR1 as GTSNPN and CDR2 as SVGIG (reference sequence). The DNA of the CDR3 is TGTGCCTGGAGTTCAGGGTTCATTAATTCACCCCTCCACTTT. Its protein is CAWSSGFINSPLHF.

The chain carries TRBV7-2 and TRBJ1-2, with 7 nucleotides matching TRBD1. This CDR3 is built from 15 residues. From germline, CDR1 is SGHTA and CDR2 FQGNSA. V was clipped by 3 bases and J by 5 bases; unmatched bases: 9. DNA for the CDR3: TGTGCCAGCAGCTTGGACAGGCCTTTAGAGTATGGCTACACCTTC. Translation gives CASSLDRPLEYGYTF.

This clone was recorded a few times. The chain has TRBV18 and TRBJ1-6; the D gene is possibly TRBD1 (6 bases). The V end lost 2 bases, the J end lost 9 bases, and 17 bases lay between the germline ends. This CDR3 is built from 16 residues. The germline V gene encodes CDR1 KGHSH and CDR2 LQKENI. This CDR3 reads CASSPVTQGYGSPLHF. CDR3 DNA sequence: TGTGCCAGCTCACCAGTAACACAGGGATACGGTTCACCCCTCCACTTT.